Sequencing of this TCR beta chain was carried out in a study of blood T cell repertoires in COVID-19. TCRdb keeps only in-frame clones here, not all; method: immunoSEQ multiplex PCR. The repertoire has 55,000 or so clones, less than 95% of them found once; the top ten carry approximately 6.2%. Germline V gene lookup returns CDR1 LGHDT and CDR2 YNNKEL (reference sequence). Trimming took off 1 base at V and 6 bases at J, with 7 bases between the two ends. The CDR3 is 13 residues long. The rearrangement links TRBV3-1 (or the pseudogene TRBV3-2) to TRBJ2-1, with a weak D call TRBD2 (5 bases). The sequence came from a man in his forties or fifties with acute or convalescent COVID-19. The sequenced sample was peripheral blood. As DNA, the CDR3 is TGTGCCAGCAGCCAAGCGACTATCAATGAGCAGTTCTTC. The encoded protein is CASSQATINEQFF.